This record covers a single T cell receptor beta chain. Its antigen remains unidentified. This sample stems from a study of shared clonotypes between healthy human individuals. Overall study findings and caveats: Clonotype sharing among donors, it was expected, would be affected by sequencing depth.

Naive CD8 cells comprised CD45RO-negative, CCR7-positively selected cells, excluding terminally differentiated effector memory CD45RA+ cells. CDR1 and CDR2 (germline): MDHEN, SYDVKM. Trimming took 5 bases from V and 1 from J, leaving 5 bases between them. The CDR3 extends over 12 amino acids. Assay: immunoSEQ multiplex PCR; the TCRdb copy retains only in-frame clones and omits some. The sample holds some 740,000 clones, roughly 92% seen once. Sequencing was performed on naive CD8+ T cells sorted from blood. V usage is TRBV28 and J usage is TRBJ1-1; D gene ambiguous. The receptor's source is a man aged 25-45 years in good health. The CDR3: CASSPQNTEAFF. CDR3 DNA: TGTGCCAGCAGTCCGCAGAACACTGAAGCTTTCTTT.